This T cell receptor beta chain originates from a study of shared clonotypes between healthy human individuals. Points from the study as a whole: At large depth, rarefaction still showed sorted-subset sequencing to be incomplete.

Produced via immunoSEQ multiplex PCR; TCRdb's table is partial and in-frame only. The sample holds about 1.1 million clones; around 82% are singletons and the top ten take roughly 0.57%. To note about this clone: Its antigen is unknown.

Sequencing used memory CD4+ T cells from PBMCs. Specified subset: CD45RA-negative fraction. The source is a man younger than 35 in good health. Some clones in this sample may be carry-over from other donors' samples.

CDR3 amino acids: CASSDYRGGSAGAFF. The CDR3 DNA reads TGTGCCAGCAGTGATTACAGGGGAGGTAGTGCCGGAGCTTTCTTT. The chain is built from TRBV28 and TRBJ1-1; 7 bases map to TRBD1. The germline gives CDR1 MDHEN, CDR2 SYDVKM. The CDR3 has 15 amino acids. The V and J ends lost 5 bases and 10 bases, in that order; junction bases with no gene match: 16.